The 30 T cell receptor beta chains reported below all come from one sample, sequenced in a study of T cell responses to AZD1222 COVID-19 vaccine. Data came from immunoSEQ multiplex PCR; TCRdb stores just in-frame clones and leaves some out. In the table there are more than 100,000 clones, around 87% of which are singletons. The sample here was peripheral blood, taken 28 days after the second AZD1222 dose. These receptors were collected from an adult who received the AZD1222 COVID-19 vaccine.

The chain recombines TRBV2 with TRBJ1-1, with D unclear. Trimming took off 5 bases at V and 1 base at J, with 11 bases between the two ends. Germline V lookup: CDR1 SNHLY, CDR2 FYNNEI. This CDR3 has 14 residues. CDR3 coding DNA: TGTGCCAGCAGTCTAAACAGACAGAACACTGAAGCTTTCTTT. This encodes CASSLNRQNTEAFF.

The chain is built from TRBV7-9 and TRBJ1-4; 11 bases align to TRBD1. J lost 1 base, V lost 5 bases, and 12 bases had no gene match. CDR1 is SEHNR, CDR2 FQNEAQ, per germline (reference sequence). The CDR3 contains 19 residues. CDR3 loop: CASSQGQGAFTLTNEKLFF. As DNA, the CDR3 is TGTGCCAGCAGCCAAGGACAGGGGGCCTTTACTCTAACTAATGAAAAACTGTTTTTT.

This sequence joins TRBV18 and TRBJ2-1, with D possibly matching TRBD1 (6 bases). The CDR3 is 14 residues long. The V and J ends lost 1 base and 5 bases respectively, with 9 bases between them. Germline loops: CDR1 KGHSH, CDR2 LQKENI. The DNA of the CDR3 is TGTGCCAGCTCACCACAGACAGGAGACAATGAGCAGTTCTTC. Residues: CASSPQTGDNEQFF.

This chain links TRBV27 with TRBJ1-4; D call uncertain. The CDR3 length is 16 residues. In germline, CDR1 is MNHEY, CDR2 SMNVEV (reference sequence). Trimming stripped 2 bases from V and 0 bases from J, with 10 bases between. CDR3 bases: TGTGCCAGCAGTTTAATGTTGGGAGCAACTAATGAAAAACTGTTTTTT. Translated: CASSLMLGATNEKLFF. The full variable domain, in which reference TRBV27 and TRBJ1-4 provide the parts outside the CDR3, is EAQVTQNPRYLITVTGKKLTVTCSQNMNHEYMSWYRQDPGLGLRQIYYSMNVEVTDKGDVPEGYKVSRKEKRNFPLILESPSPNQTSLYFCASSLMLGATNEKLFFGSGTQLSVL.

The chain combines TRBV11-3 with TRBJ2-2; maybe TRBD1 (5 bases). The length of the CDR3 is 13 residues. Germline V CDR1 and CDR2: SGHNT, YENEEA. With 5 bases removed from V and 6 bases from J, the gap between germline ends came to 10 bases. As DNA, the CDR3 is TGTGCCAGCAGCCCGTCCAGGGCCGGGGAGCTGTTTTTT. This encodes CASSPSRAGELFF.

The V and J genes are TRBV7-8 and TRBJ2-4; maybe TRBD2 (6 bases). Per the germline V gene, CDR1 is SGHVS and CDR2 is FQNEAQ. The CDR3 has 12 amino acids. Trimming pared 5 bases from V and 9 bases from J, leaving 11 bases between. CDR3 amino acids: CASSDLGGIQYF. DNA of the CDR3: TGTGCCAGCAGCGACCTCGGGGGCATTCAGTACTTC.

In this sample, this clone turned up a few times. The chain combines TRBV15 with TRBJ2-1; 11 bases map to TRBD2. The CDR3 has 17 residues. Germline V lookup: CDR1 LNHNV, CDR2 YYDKDF (reference sequence). J was trimmed by 4 bases and V by 0 bases; bases with no gene match: 5. This chain's CDR3 is CATSRDQLAGAYNEQFF. The DNA of the CDR3 is TGTGCCACCAGCAGAGATCAACTAGCGGGGGCTTACAATGAGCAGTTCTTC.

The rearrangement uses TRBV9 and TRBJ2-5; no definite D call. The CDR3 sequence is 15 residues long. The germline gives CDR1 SGDLS, CDR2 YYNGEE. V lost 0 bases, J lost 2 bases, and 11 bases lay in between. CDR3 in DNA: TGTGCCAGCAGCGTAGACTGGCTGCGACAAGAGACCCAGTACTTC. Protein: CASSVDWLRQETQYF.

A few counts support this clone. The chain carries TRBV28 and TRBJ2-1; D possibly matches TRBD1 or TRBD2 (6 bases each). V lost 8 bases to trimming and J lost 0 bases, with 14 bases between them. This CDR3 comprises 15 residues. Germline loops: CDR1 MDHEN, CDR2 SYDVKM. The CDR3 loop reads CASWGAPSSYNEQFF. In DNA, the CDR3 is TGTGCCAGCTGGGGGGCCCCGAGCTCCTACAATGAGCAGTTCTTC. Looking up the rest from reference TRBV28 and TRBJ2-1 gives the full variable domain: DVKVTQSSRYLVKRTGEKVFLECVQDMDHENMFWYRQDPGLGLRLIYFSYDVKMKEKGDIPEGYSVSREKKERFSLILESASTNQTSMYLCASWGAPSSYNEQFFGPGTRLTVL.

The V gene is TRBV10-3, the J gene TRBJ1-1; a weak D match, TRBD1 (5 bases). This CDR3 has 13 residues. The V gene lost 5 bases and the J gene lost 8 bases, with 15 bases spanning the gap. Germline CDR1 ENHRY, CDR2 SYGVKD. DNA of the CDR3: TGTGCCATCAGTTCTCCTCTGACAGCAGAAGCTTTCTTT. This codes for CAISSPLTAEAFF.

This clone was found a few times. V is TRBV20-1 and J is TRBJ2-3; a weak D match, TRBD2 (6 bases). This CDR3 region has 16 residues. The germline CDR1 and CDR2 sequences are DFQATT and SNEGSKA (reference sequence). Trimming pared 3 bases from V and 1 base from J, leaving 17 bases between. The CDR3 region has the DNA TGCAGTGCTAGTTCGGGGGTGGGGACGCGCACAGATACGCAGTATTTT. This codes for CSASSGVGTRTDTQYF.

The V gene is TRBV6-5, the J gene TRBJ1-1; no reliable D call. Per the germline V gene, CDR1 is MNHEY and CDR2 is SVGAGI. The CDR3 spans 14 residues. The V gene lost 2 bases and the J gene lost 0 bases, with 7 bases spanning the gap. This CDR3 reads CASSYREMNTEAFF. Here the CDR3 DNA reads TGTGCCAGCAGTTACAGGGAAATGAACACTGAAGCTTTCTTT.

CDR3 in amino acids: CASSSIVGYTF. The CDR3 nucleotides read TGTGCCAGCAGTTCCATTGTGGGCTACACCTTC. V usage is TRBV12-3 or TRBV12-4 and J usage is TRBJ1-2, with D unresolved. Trimming removed 4 bases at V and 8 bases at J, with 8 bases between. The CDR3 has 11 amino acids.

The chain has TRBV19 and TRBJ1-1; the D gene is possibly TRBD1 (5 bases). CDR1 and CDR2 (germline): LNHDA, SQIVND (reference sequence). The CDR3 has 16 residues. Trimming removed 3 bases from V and 4 bases from J, with 18 bases in between. CDR3 in amino acids: CASSIQEAGLGTEAFF. CDR3 sequence (DNA): TGTGCCAGTAGTATTCAGGAGGCGGGACTGGGCACTGAAGCTTTCTTT.

The gene calls are TRBV30 and TRBJ2-7, with a tentative D call TRBD2 (5 bases). V was clipped by 4 bases and J by 7 bases, with 20 bases between them. The V gene's germline CDR1 is GTSNPN and CDR2 SVGIG (reference sequence). This CDR3 comprises 14 residues. CDR3 residues: CAWTPPGMVSEQYF. In DNA form, the CDR3 reads TGTGCCTGGACCCCCCCCGGGATGGTTAGTGAGCAGTACTTC.

The rearrangement joins TRBV7-2 to TRBJ1-4; 9 positions agree with TRBD1. This CDR3 spans 16 amino acids. The V gene end was trimmed by 1 base and the J gene end by 9 bases; junction bases not matched to a gene: 9. Germline CDR1 reads SGHTA; CDR2 reads FQGNSA. The CDR3 sequence is CASSLGGTGYSKKLFF. The CDR3 bases are TGTGCCAGCAGCTTAGGCGGGACAGGGTATTCGAAAAAACTGTTTTTT. The variable domain in full, with the rest retrieved from reference TRBV7-2 and TRBJ1-4, is GAGVSQSPSNKVTEKGKDVELRCDPISGHTALYWYRQSLGQGLEFLIYFQGNSAPDKSGLPSDRFSAERTGGSVSTLTIQRTQQEDSAVYLCASSLGGTGYSKKLFFGSGTQLSVL.

The CDR3 spells CASSLDGEYQPQHF. The CDR3 DNA reads TGCGCCAGCAGCTTGGATGGGGAATATCAGCCCCAGCATTTT. This chain uses TRBV5-1 with TRBJ1-5; no clear D. The CDR3 totals 14 residues. The germline V gene encodes CDR1 SGHRS and CDR2 YFSETQ. The V end was cut by 0 bases, the J end by 5 bases, with 9 bases between.

The chain has TRBV4-2 and TRBJ2-2; weak D call: TRBD2 (7 bases). This CDR3 is built from 18 residues. Germline CDR1 LGHNA, CDR2 YNFKEQ. Trimming left V 0 bases short and J 6 bases short, with 20 bases between. The CDR3 nucleotides read TGTGCCAGCAGCCAAGAGGTTTCGGGGGGCGCGAGGGCCGGGGAGCTGTTTTTT. It specifies CASSQEVSGGARAGELFF.

The chain couples TRBV6-1 to TRBJ1-2; D gene uncertain. There are 13 residues in the CDR3. The V gene lost 1 base and the J gene lost 3 bases, with 6 bases spanning the gap. Per germline, CDR1 MNHNS and CDR2 SASEGT. The CDR3 DNA reads TGTGCCAGCAGTGAAGGGCCTTACTATGGCTACACCTTC. Its protein is CASSEGPYYGYTF.

The chain has TRBV3-1 (or the pseudogene TRBV3-2) and TRBJ1-1; TRBD1 matches at 7 bases. The V gene's germline CDR1 is LGHDT and CDR2 YNNKEL (reference sequence). J was trimmed by 11 bases and V by 7 bases; bases with no gene match: 7. This CDR3 is built from 11 residues. The CDR3 loop reads CASKGRGPAFF. DNA for the CDR3: TGTGCCAGCAAAGGAAGGGGGCCGGCTTTCTTT.

This CDR3 reads CASSQGAGPGSGPQHF. The CDR3 DNA sequence: TGTGCCAGCAGCCAAGGGGCAGGGCCCGGGTCGGGCCCCCAGCATTTT. This chain connects TRBV3-1 (or the pseudogene TRBV3-2) to TRBJ1-5, with a weak D call TRBD1 (5 bases). Looked up from germline, CDR1 is LGHDT and CDR2 is YNNKEL (reference sequence). V lost 1 base and J 10 bases, leaving 20 bases between the germline ends. There are 16 residues in the CDR3.

This clone was observed a handful of times. This sequence joins TRBV3-1 (or the pseudogene TRBV3-2) and TRBJ1-5; TRBD1 might be the D (5 bases). In germline, CDR1 is LGHDT, CDR2 YNNKEL (reference sequence). The CDR3 runs 16 residues. Trimming pared 0 bases from V and 4 bases from J, leaving 13 bases between. In DNA form, the CDR3 reads TGTGCCAGCAGCCAAGATGCTAGGGGTGGAAATCAGCCCCAGCATTTT. Its translation is CASSQDARGGNQPQHF.

This clone was observed once. The chain uses TRBV10-3 and TRBJ1-1; 8 nucleotides match TRBD1. The CDR3 extends over 14 amino acids. The ends lost 2 bases at V and 5 bases at J; junction bases unmatched: 4. Germline V CDR1 and CDR2: ENHRY, SYGVKD. The CDR3 coding sequence is TGTGCCATCAGTGAGCCCGACAGGGGTACTGAAGCTTTCTTT. This encodes CAISEPDRGTEAFF.

The V gene is TRBV5-4, the J gene TRBJ1-5, with TRBD1 identical over 10 bases. This CDR3 has 15 residues. V was pared by 4 bases and J by 2 bases, with 3 bases of the junction left unmatched. Per the germline V gene, CDR1 is SGHNT and CDR2 is YYREEE (reference sequence). The CDR3 region is CASSRDRGRNQPQHF. For the CDR3, the DNA is TGTGCCAGCAGCAGGGACAGGGGTCGCAATCAGCCCCAGCATTTT.

The rearrangement joins TRBV6-5 to TRBJ2-7, with D uncertain. This CDR3 has 15 amino acids. Between the trimmed V and J ends, which lost 1 base and 6 bases, there was a span of 16 bases. The V gene's germline CDR1 is MNHEY and CDR2 SVGAGI. The CDR3 reads CASSYFGPLTGEQYF. The CDR3 bases are TGTGCCAGCAGTTACTTTGGACCCCTTACGGGCGAGCAGTACTTC.

This sequence joins TRBV21-1 and TRBJ2-5; TRBD2 is the table's D call and was not checked against the DNA. TRBV21-1 is termed a pseudogene. The CDR3 runs 18 residues. Here the CDR3 DNA reads TGTGCCAGCAGCAAAGAGGTAGACAGCGGGGCCCGAGGGGAGACCCAGTACTTC. Its translation: CASSKEVDSGARGETQYF.

The V call is TRBV4-3, the J call TRBJ2-3; D perhaps matches TRBD1 (6 bases). This CDR3 region has 15 residues. Germline CDR1 and CDR2: LGHNA and YSLEER. Trimming cost V 0 bases and J 5 bases, with 12 bases left between them. Here the CDR3 reads CASSQDTRGRDTQYF. CDR3 bases: TGCGCCAGCAGCCAAGATACCAGGGGAAGAGATACGCAGTATTTT.

The chain carries TRBV19 and TRBJ1-6, with 7 bases identical to TRBD1. The germline V gene has CDR1 LNHDA and CDR2 SQIVND (reference sequence). CDR3 length equals 15 residues. Trimming took 6 bases from V and 10 from J; bases not matched to a gene: 12. CDR3 in DNA: TGTGCCAGTAGCCATAACAGGGGAATTGGGTCACCCCTCCACTTT. It codes for CASSHNRGIGSPLHF.

CDR3 in DNA: TGTGCCAGCAGCTTGGGCGGGGGACGCTACGAGCAGTACTTC. Translation gives CASSLGGGRYEQYF. V usage is TRBV5-6 and J usage is TRBJ2-7; 7 nucleotides align to TRBD2. With V trimmed by 0 bases and J by 3 bases, 3 bases remained unmatched. The CDR3 totals 14 residues. CDR1 is SGHDT and CDR2 is YYEEEE in the germline V gene.

The chain recombines TRBV18 with TRBJ1-5; 8 bases agree with TRBD1. The CDR3 is 16 amino acids. Looked up from germline, CDR1 is KGHSH and CDR2 is LQKENI. J lost 6 bases, V lost 1 base, and 8 bases had no gene match. The CDR3 reads CASSPRGTGGGQPQHF. Here the CDR3 DNA reads TGTGCCAGCTCACCACGAGGGACAGGCGGGGGTCAGCCCCAGCATTTT. Full variable domain (rest looked up from reference TRBV18 and TRBJ1-5): NAGVMQNPRHLVRRRGQEARLRCSPMKGHSHVYWYRQLPEEGLKFMVYLQKENIIDESGMPKERFSAEFPKEGPSILRIQQVVRGDSAAYFCASSPRGTGGGQPQHFGDGTRLSIL.